This T cell receptor (beta chain) is drawn from a study of PD-L1 blockade in urothelial cancer. Time point specified: pretreatment peripheral blood. Measured with immunoSEQ multiplex PCR; TCRdb has only the in-frame clones, and not every one. The sample consists of around 130,000 clones, roughly 80% of them appearing once. The V gene end was trimmed by 10 bases and the J gene end by 5 bases; junction bases not matched to a gene: 18. CDR3 length equals 16 residues. Germline V gives CDR1 MDHEN, CDR2 SYDVKM. This TCR was recovered from a man between 45 and 60 years old with urothelial cancer. Source: PBMCs, taken around atezolizumab (anti-PD-L1) treatment. This sequence joins TRBV28 and TRBJ2-5; 8 bases are shared with TRBD2. The CDR3 DNA reads TGTGCCATCCGAGACCCCACGGGGGGGGCAGGGGAGACCCAGTACTTC. It encodes CAIRDPTGGAGETQYF. The whole variable domain, filled in from reference TRBV28 and TRBJ2-5, reads DVKVTQSSRYLVKRTGEKVFLECVQDMDHENMFWYRQDPGLGLRLIYFSYDVKMKEKGDIPEGYSVSREKKERFSLILESASTNQTSMYLCAIRDPTGGAGETQYFGPGTRLLVL.